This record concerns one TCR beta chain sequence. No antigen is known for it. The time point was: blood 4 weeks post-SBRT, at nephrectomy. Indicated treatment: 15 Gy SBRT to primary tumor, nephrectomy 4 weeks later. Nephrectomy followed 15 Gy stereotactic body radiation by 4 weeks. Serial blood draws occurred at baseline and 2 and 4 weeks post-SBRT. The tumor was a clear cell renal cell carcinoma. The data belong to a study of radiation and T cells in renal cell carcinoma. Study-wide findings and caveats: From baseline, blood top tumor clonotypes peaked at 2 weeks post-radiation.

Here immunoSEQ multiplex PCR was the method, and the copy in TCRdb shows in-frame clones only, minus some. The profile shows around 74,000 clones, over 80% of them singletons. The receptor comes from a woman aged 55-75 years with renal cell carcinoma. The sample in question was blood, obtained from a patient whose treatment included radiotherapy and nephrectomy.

DNA of the CDR3: TGTGCCAGCAGTTGGGGGGTAGGCGGGGGCTCCTACGAGCAGTACTTC. This sequence encodes CASSWGVGGGSYEQYF. The rearrangement uses TRBV6-5 and TRBJ2-7; TRBD2 matches at 7 bases. The CDR3 loop spans 16 amino acids. The V gene's germline CDR1 is MNHEY and CDR2 SVGAGI. V dropped 4 bases and J dropped 0; count of bases not matched to a gene: 9.